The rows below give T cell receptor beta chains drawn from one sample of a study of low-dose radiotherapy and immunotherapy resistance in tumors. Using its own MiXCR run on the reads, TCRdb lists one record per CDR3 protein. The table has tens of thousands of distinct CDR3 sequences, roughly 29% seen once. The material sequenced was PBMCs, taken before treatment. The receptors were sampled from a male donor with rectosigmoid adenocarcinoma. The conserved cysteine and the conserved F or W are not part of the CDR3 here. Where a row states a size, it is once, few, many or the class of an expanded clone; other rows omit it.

CDR3aa: ASSARLAKEQF
v_gene: TRBV2
abundance: few

CDR3aa: ASSPREGDYGYT
v_gene: TRBV18
abundance: NA

CDR3aa: ASSTNTGELF
v_gene: TRBV12-3/TRBV12-4
abundance: many

CDR3aa: ASSDTSGGGDEQF
v_gene: TRBV6-4
abundance: many

CDR3aa: ASSLGDSFYEQY
v_gene: TRBV5-4
abundance: NA

CDR3aa: ASSSPLAGLQLNEQF
v_gene: TRBV7-2
abundance: many

CDR3aa: ASRPNQDPGAF
v_gene: TRBV6-1
abundance: many

CDR3aa: AISESIGLAGQETQY
v_gene: TRBV10-3
abundance: many

CDR3aa: ASSPLGFGLDTQY
v_gene: TRBV7-2
abundance: NA

CDR3aa: ASSLVASYEQY
v_gene: TRBV5-4
abundance: NA

CDR3aa: ASSWGGANTGELF
v_gene: TRBV12-3/TRBV12-4
abundance: NA

CDR3aa: ASSLGLGVNSNQPQH
v_gene: TRBV7-2
abundance: NA

CDR3aa: AISEQTSQDEQF
v_gene: TRBV10-3
abundance: NA

CDR3aa: ASGTGLGEKLF
v_gene: TRBV28
abundance: NA

CDR3aa: ASSQEISGRGPPLH
v_gene: TRBV4-3
abundance: NA

CDR3aa: ASSDLWKSLYEQY
v_gene: TRBV6-2/TRBV6-3
abundance: many

CDR3aa: ASKLGAGGPNEQY
v_gene: TRBV7-9
abundance: many

CDR3aa: SARGQDRTEAF
v_gene: TRBV20-1
abundance: many

CDR3aa: ASSAGGTGYNSPLH
v_gene: TRBV9
abundance: many

CDR3aa: ASSRRAVAMDGYT
v_gene: TRBV4-3
abundance: many

CDR3aa: ASSYHGTDTQY
v_gene: TRBV11-3
abundance: NA

CDR3aa: ASSPVGTDTQY
v_gene: TRBV9
abundance: many

CDR3aa: SARPGGVSEAF
v_gene: TRBV20-1
abundance: many

CDR3aa: ASSGQREHPGLKAEAF
v_gene: TRBV28
abundance: medium-sized

CDR3aa: ASSLAGGPDEQY
v_gene: TRBV28
abundance: NA

CDR3aa: ASSLPSGSNNEQF
v_gene: TRBV28
abundance: many

CDR3aa: ASSLGGQSGNTIY
v_gene: TRBV5-1
abundance: many

CDR3aa: ASSSLSLGRDEQF
v_gene: TRBV28
abundance: medium-sized

CDR3aa: ASSLTTSNSYEQY
v_gene: TRBV28
abundance: many

CDR3aa: ASSLRNPHEQF
v_gene: TRBV28
abundance: NA

CDR3aa: ASSFWTGITGELF
v_gene: TRBV5-6
abundance: many

CDR3aa: ASGQDRYEQY
v_gene: TRBV28
abundance: many

CDR3aa: ASSMISGNTIY
v_gene: TRBV25-1
abundance: many

CDR3aa: ASGGREQY
v_gene: TRBV27
abundance: few

CDR3aa: ASSLGVRNSSGNTIY
v_gene: TRBV12-3/TRBV12-4
abundance: many

CDR3aa: ASSLTRISYNEQF
v_gene: TRBV27
abundance: many

CDR3aa: ASSSLTGRDGYT
v_gene: TRBV11-2
abundance: medium-sized

CDR3aa: ASSPPVGQGNTGELF
v_gene: TRBV18
abundance: many

CDR3aa: ASRETGDPKETQY
v_gene: TRBV5-6
abundance: many

CDR3aa: ATSRDLAAGGTDTQY
v_gene: TRBV15
abundance: many

CDR3aa: ASSLYLSGNEQF
v_gene: TRBV5-3
abundance: NA

CDR3aa: ASSRTGGGTEAL
v_gene: TRBV7-2
abundance: once

CDR3aa: ASSLSGTEALGETQC
v_gene: TRBV28
abundance: NA

CDR3aa: ASSSSGHTGELF
v_gene: TRBV28
abundance: NA

CDR3aa: ASSVGRAPQYEQY
v_gene: TRBV9
abundance: many